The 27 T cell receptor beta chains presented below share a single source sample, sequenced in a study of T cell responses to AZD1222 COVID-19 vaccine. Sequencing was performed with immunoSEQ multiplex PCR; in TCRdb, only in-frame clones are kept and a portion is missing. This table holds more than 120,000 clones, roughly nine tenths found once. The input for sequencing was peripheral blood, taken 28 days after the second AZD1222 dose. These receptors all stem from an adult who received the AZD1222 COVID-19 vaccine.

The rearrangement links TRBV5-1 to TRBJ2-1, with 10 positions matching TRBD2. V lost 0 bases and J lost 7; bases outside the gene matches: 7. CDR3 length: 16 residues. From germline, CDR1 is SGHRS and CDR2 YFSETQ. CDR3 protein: CASSLAGLAGANEQFF. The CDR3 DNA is TGCGCCAGCAGCTTGGCCGGTCTAGCGGGAGCAAATGAGCAGTTCTTC.

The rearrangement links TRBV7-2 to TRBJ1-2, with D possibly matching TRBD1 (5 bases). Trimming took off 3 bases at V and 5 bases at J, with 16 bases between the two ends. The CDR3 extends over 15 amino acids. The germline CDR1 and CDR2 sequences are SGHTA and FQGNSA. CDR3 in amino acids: CASSLVGAIEYGYTF. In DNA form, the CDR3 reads TGTGCCAGCAGCTTGGTTGGGGCCATCGAGTATGGCTACACCTTC.

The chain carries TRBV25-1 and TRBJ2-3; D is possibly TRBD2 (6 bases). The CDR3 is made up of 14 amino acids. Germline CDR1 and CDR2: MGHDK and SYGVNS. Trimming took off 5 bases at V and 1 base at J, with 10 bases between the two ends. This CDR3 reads CASSPGVRTDTQYF. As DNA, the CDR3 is TGTGCCAGCAGTCCGGGGGTACGCACAGATACGCAGTATTTT.

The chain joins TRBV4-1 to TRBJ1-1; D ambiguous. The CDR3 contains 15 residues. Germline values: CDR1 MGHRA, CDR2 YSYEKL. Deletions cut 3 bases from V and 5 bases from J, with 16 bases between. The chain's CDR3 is CASSHPSLIGTEAFF. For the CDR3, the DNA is TGCGCCAGCAGCCATCCCAGTTTAATTGGTACTGAAGCTTTCTTT.

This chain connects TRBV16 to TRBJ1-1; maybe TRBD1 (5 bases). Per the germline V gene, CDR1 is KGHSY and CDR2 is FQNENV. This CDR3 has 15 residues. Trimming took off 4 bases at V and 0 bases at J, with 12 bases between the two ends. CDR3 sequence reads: CASSPLEGMNTEAFF. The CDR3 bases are TGTGCCAGCAGCCCCCTCGAGGGGATGAACACTGAAGCTTTCTTT.

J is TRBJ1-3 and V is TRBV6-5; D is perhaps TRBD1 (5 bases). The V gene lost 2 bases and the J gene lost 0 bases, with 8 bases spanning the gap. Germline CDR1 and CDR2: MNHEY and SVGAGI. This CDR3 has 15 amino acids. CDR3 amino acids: CASSYEGPSGNTIYF. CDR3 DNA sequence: TGTGCCAGCAGTTACGAGGGACCCTCTGGAAACACCATATATTTT.

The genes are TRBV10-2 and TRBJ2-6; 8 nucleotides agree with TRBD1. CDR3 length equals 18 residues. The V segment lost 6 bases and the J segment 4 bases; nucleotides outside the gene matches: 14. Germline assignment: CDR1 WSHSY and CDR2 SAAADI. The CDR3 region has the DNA TGCGCCAGCAGCCCGGGACAGGCCTATAACGGAGGGGCCAACGTCCTGACTTTC. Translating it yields CASSPGQAYNGGANVLTF.

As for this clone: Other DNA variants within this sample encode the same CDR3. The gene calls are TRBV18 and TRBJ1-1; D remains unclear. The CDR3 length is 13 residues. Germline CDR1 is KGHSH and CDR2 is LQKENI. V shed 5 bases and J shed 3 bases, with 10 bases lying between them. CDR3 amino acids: CASSLSGYTEAFF. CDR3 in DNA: TGTGCCAGCTCATTATCCGGGTACACTGAAGCTTTCTTT.

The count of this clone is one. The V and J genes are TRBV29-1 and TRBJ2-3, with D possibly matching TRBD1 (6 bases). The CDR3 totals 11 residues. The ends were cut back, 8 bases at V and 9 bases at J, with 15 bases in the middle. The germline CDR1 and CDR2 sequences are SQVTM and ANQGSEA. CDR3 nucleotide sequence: TGCAGCACCCAGGGGCCGGCCACGCAGTATTTT. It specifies CSTQGPATQYF.

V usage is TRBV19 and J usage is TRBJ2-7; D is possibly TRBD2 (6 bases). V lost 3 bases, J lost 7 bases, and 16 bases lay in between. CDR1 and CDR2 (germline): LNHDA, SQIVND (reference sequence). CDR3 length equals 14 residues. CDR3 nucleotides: TGTGCCAGTAGTATTTCCGGGTTGGCGGGGGAGCAGTACTTC. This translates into CASSISGLAGEQYF.

CDR3 nucleotides: TGTGCCAGCAGCTTTCTGGGATCCTACGAGCAGTACTTC. It translates to CASSFLGSYEQYF. The chain couples TRBV5-6 to TRBJ2-7; D is unresolved. This CDR3 is 13 amino acids long. The germline CDR1 and CDR2 sequences are SGHDT and YYEEEE. V was clipped by 2 bases and J by 1 base, with 7 bases between them. Drawing the rest from reference TRBV5-6 and TRBJ2-7, the complete variable domain is DAGVTQSPTHLIKTRGQQVTLRCSPKSGHDTVSWYQQALGQGPQFIFQYYEEEERQRGNFPDRFSGHQFPNYSSELNVNALLLGDSALYLCASSFLGSYEQYFGPGTRLTVT.

The CDR3: CAWSGLRLSSSGNTIYF. CDR3 sequence (DNA): TGTGCCTGGAGTGGACTGAGACTCTCGAGCTCTGGAAACACCATATATTTT. The genes are TRBV30 and TRBJ1-3; no clear D. V lost 1 base and J lost 0, with 16 bases in between. CDR1 is GTSNPN, CDR2 SVGIG, per germline (reference sequence). This CDR3 comprises 17 residues.

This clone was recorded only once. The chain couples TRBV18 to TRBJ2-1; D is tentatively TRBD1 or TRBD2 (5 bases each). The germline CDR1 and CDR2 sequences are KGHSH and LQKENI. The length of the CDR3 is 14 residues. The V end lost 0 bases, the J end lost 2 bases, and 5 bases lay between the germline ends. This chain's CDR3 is CASSPPGPYNEQFF. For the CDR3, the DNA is TGTGCCAGCTCACCACCGGGACCCTACAATGAGCAGTTCTTC.

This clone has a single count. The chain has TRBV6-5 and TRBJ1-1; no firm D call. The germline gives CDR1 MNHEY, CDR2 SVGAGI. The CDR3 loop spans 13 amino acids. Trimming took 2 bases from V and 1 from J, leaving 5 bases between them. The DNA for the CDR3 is TGTGCCAGCAGTTACCAGGCGAACACTGAAGCTTTCTTT. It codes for CASSYQANTEAFF.

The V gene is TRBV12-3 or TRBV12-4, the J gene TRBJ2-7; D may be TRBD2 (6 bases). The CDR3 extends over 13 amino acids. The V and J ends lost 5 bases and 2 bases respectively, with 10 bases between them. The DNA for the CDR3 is TGTGCCAGCAGTGACGGAGGGCCCTACGAGCAGTACTTC. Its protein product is CASSDGGPYEQYF.

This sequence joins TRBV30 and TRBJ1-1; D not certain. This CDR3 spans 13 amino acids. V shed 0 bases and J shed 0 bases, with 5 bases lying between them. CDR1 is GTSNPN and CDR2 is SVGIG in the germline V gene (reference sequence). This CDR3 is CAWSVYMNTEAFF. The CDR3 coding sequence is TGTGCCTGGAGTGTCTATATGAACACTGAAGCTTTCTTT.

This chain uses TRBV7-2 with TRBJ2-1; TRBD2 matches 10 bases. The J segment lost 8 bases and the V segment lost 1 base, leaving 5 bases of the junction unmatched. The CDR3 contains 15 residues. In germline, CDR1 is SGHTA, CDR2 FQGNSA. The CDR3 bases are TGTGCCAGCAGCTTAGGACTAGCGGGTCTATATGAGCAGTTCTTC. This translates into CASSLGLAGLYEQFF.

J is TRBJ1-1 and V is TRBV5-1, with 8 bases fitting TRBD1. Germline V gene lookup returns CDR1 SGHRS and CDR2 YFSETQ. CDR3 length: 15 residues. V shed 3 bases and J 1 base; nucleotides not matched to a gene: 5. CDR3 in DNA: TGCGCCAGCAGCTCCCCGGACAGGGCGAACACTGAAGCTTTCTTT. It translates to CASSSPDRANTEAFF. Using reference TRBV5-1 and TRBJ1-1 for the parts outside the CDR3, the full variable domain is KAGVTQTPRYLIKTRGQQVTLSCSPISGHRSVSWYQQTPGQGLQFLFEYFSETQRNKGNFPGRFSGRQFSNSRSEMNVSTLELGDSALYLCASSSPDRANTEAFFGQGTRLTVV.

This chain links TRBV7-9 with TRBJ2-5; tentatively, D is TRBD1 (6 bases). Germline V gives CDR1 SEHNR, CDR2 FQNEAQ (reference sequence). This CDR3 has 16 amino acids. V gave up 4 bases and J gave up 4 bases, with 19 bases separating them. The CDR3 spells CASSSTQTGPRETQYF. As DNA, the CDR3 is TGTGCCAGCAGCTCAACTCAGACAGGACCGAGAGAGACCCAGTACTTC.

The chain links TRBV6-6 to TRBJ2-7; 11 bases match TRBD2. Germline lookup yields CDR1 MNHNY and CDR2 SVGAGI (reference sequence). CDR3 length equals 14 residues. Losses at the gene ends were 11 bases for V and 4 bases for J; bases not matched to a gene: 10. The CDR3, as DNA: TGTGCCGCACGACTAGCGGGATGGGGTTACGAGCAGTACTTC. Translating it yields CAARLAGWGYEQYF.

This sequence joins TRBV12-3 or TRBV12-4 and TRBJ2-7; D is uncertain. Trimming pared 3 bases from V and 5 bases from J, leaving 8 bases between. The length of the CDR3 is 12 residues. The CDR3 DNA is TGTGCCAGCAGTTTTAAGGGAAACGAGCAGTACTTC. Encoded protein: CASSFKGNEQYF.

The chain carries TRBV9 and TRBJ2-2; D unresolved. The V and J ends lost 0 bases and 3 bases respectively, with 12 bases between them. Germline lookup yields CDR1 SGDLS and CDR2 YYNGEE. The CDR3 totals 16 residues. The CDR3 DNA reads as TGTGCCAGCAGCGTAGGGGTCGGCCCGGACACCGGGGAGCTGTTTTTT. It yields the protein CASSVGVGPDTGELFF.

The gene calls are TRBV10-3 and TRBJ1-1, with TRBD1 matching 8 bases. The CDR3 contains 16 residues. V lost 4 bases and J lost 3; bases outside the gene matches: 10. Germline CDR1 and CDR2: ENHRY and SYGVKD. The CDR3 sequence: CAISGFTDRADTEAFF. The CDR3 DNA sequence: TGTGCCATCAGTGGGTTTACGGACAGGGCGGACACTGAAGCTTTCTTT.

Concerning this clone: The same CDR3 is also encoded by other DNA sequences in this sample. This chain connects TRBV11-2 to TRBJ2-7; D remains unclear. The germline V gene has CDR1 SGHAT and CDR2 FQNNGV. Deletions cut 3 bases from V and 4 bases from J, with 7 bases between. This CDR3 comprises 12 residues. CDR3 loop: CASSFGPYEQYF. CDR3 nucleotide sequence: TGTGCCAGCAGCTTCGGGCCTTACGAGCAGTACTTC. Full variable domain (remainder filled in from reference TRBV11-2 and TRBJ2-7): EAGVAQSPRYKIIEKRQSVAFWCNPISGHATLYWYQQILGQGPKLLIQFQNNGVVDDSQLPKDRFSAERLKGVDSTLKIQPAKLEDSAVYLCASSFGPYEQYFGPGTRLTVT.

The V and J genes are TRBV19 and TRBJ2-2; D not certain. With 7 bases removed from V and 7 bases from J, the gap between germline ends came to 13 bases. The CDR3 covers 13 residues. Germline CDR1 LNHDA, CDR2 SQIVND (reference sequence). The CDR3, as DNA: TGTGCCAGTACCCAGTTTTCGAGCGGGGAGCTGTTTTTT. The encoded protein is CASTQFSSGELFF.

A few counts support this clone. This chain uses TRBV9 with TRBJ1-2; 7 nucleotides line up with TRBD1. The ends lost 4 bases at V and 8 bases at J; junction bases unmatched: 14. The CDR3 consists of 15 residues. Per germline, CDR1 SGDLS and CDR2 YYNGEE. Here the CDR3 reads CASSFHETGTDGYTF. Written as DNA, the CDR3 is TGTGCCAGCAGCTTCCACGAGACAGGGACGGACGGCTACACCTTC.

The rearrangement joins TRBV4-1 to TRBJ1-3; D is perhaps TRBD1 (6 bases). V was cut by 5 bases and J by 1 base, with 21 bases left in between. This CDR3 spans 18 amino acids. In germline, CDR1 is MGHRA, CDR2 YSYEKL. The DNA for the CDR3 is TGCGCCAGCAGCACCCAACGCAGGCAGGGGCGGTCTGGAAACACCATATATTTT. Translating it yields CASSTQRRQGRSGNTIYF.